This section outlines one T cell receptor beta chain sequence together with its context. The entry originates in a study of blood T cell repertoires in COVID-19. Some clones are missing from TCRdb's copy, which holds only in-frame ones; the method was immunoSEQ multiplex PCR. The table lists 200,000 to 250,000 clones, about nine tenths of them singletons, with approximately 4.8% in the top ten. Per the germline V gene, CDR1 is SGHAT and CDR2 is FQNNGV. The V gene lost 3 bases and the J gene lost 3 bases, with 9 bases spanning the gap. The CDR3 covers 14 residues. This clonotype was obtained from a man aged 50-59 years with acute or convalescent COVID-19. The specimen was peripheral blood. The V call is TRBV11-2, the J call TRBJ1-3; D perhaps matches TRBD1 (5 bases). CDR3 loop: CASSFRGNGNTIYF. The CDR3 nucleotides are TGTGCCAGCAGCTTTCGGGGGAATGGAAACACCATATATTTT. Supplemented by reference TRBV11-2 and TRBJ1-3, the full variable domain reads EAGVAQSPRYKIIEKRQSVAFWCNPISGHATLYWYQQILGQGPKLLIQFQNNGVVDDSQLPKDRFSAERLKGVDSTLKIQPAKLEDSAVYLCASSFRGNGNTIYFGEGSWLTVV.